Following are 18 T cell receptor beta chains from one sample sequenced in a study of cytomegalovirus exposure and HLA in healthy donors. Vbeta (60) and Jbeta (13) primers were used in the PCR. TCRdb keeps only in-frame clones here, not all; method: immunoSEQ multiplex PCR. Here the sample spans 150,000 to 200,000 clones, approximately 79% being singletons. The material sequenced was PBMCs. The receptors shown here come from a man aged 45-65 years in good health and CMV-seropositive.

The chain couples TRBV9 to TRBJ2-1; D is perhaps TRBD1 (5 bases). Germline CDR1 reads SGDLS; CDR2 reads YYNGEE. CDR3 length: 12 residues. V was shortened by 0 bases and J by 12 bases, with 10 bases between the two germline ends. CDR3 DNA: TGTGCCAGCAGCGTAGAAGAAGGGGTGCAGTTCTTC. Translated, it gives CASSVEEGVQFF.

This clone was counted only a few times. The rearrangement uses TRBV2 and TRBJ2-3; the match to TRBD2 covers 12 bases. Germline trimming cut 5 bases from V and 0 bases from J; bases unmatched to any gene: 9. This CDR3 region has 18 residues. Germline lookup yields CDR1 SNHLY and CDR2 FYNNEI. CDR3 sequence: CASSNTGLAGTSTDTQYF. DNA of the CDR3: TGTGCCAGCAGTAATACTGGACTAGCGGGAACTAGCACAGATACGCAGTATTTT.

The genes are TRBV27 and TRBJ2-1; D may be TRBD2 (7 bases). Germline lookup yields CDR1 MNHEY and CDR2 SMNVEV (reference sequence). The CDR3 is 12 residues long. V lost 5 bases to trimming and J lost 13 bases, with 15 bases between them. The DNA of the CDR3 is TGTGCCAGCAGTGCCGTGGCGGGGGCACAGTTCTTC. Protein: CASSAVAGAQFF.

The CDR3 is CASSLRRGGQPQHF. The CDR3 region has the DNA TGTGCCAGCAGTTTAAGGAGGGGTGGTCAGCCCCAGCATTTT. The V and J genes are TRBV28 and TRBJ1-5, with D possibly matching TRBD1 (5 bases). The length of the CDR3 is 14 residues. The germline V gene has CDR1 MDHEN and CDR2 SYDVKM. The ends were cut back, 2 bases at V and 6 bases at J, with 11 bases in the middle.

V is TRBV4-3 and J is TRBJ2-1; tentatively, D is TRBD2 (7 bases). CDR3 length: 17 residues. Germline V gene sequence: CDR1 LGHNA, CDR2 YSLEER. V was trimmed by 2 bases and J by 4 bases, leaving 18 bases between them. The CDR3 sequence is CASSQPPRGAAYNEQFF. The DNA for the CDR3 is TGCGCCAGCAGCCAACCCCCTCGGGGGGCGGCGTACAATGAGCAGTTCTTC.

CDR3 residues: CASSLYPGMNTEAFF. CDR3 DNA sequence: TGTGCCAGCAGTTTATACCCGGGGATGAACACTGAAGCTTTCTTT. The chain carries TRBV27 and TRBJ1-1; D gene uncertain. Germline CDR1 is MNHEY and CDR2 is SMNVEV (reference sequence). The V end was cut by 1 base, the J end by 0 bases, with 9 bases between. There are 15 residues in the CDR3.

The V gene is TRBV7-2, the J gene TRBJ1-1, with D maybe TRBD1 (6 bases). Per the germline V gene, CDR1 is SGHTA and CDR2 is FQGNSA. The CDR3 totals 12 residues. This chain's CDR3 is CGEGGRVTEAFF. CDR3 DNA: TGTGGGGAAGGGGGTAGGGTTACTGAAGCTTTCTTT.

To note about this clone: This sample also contains other DNA sequences that code for the same CDR3. The chain employs TRBV5-1 and TRBJ2-2; D possibly corresponds to TRBD1 (6 bases). CDR1 is SGHRS and CDR2 is YFSETQ in the germline V gene. V was trimmed by 4 bases and J by 2 bases, leaving 15 bases between them. The CDR3 spans 16 residues. CDR3 bases: TGCGCCAGCAGCCTGTCTGGGGGCCACAACACCGGGGAGCTGTTTTTT. Protein product: CASSLSGGHNTGELFF.

This chain joins TRBV19 and TRBJ2-1; 12 bases fit TRBD2. The germline gives CDR1 LNHDA, CDR2 SQIVND (reference sequence). V shed 5 bases, J shed 8 bases, and the junction held 4 bases outside the gene matches. The CDR3 extends over 14 amino acids. CDR3 in amino acids: CASSPRLAGDEQFF. The CDR3 bases are TGTGCCAGTAGTCCCCGACTAGCGGGGGATGAGCAGTTCTTC.

V and J are TRBV6-5 and TRBJ1-2; weak D call: TRBD1 (5 bases). The CDR3 has 15 amino acids. Germline values: CDR1 MNHEY, CDR2 SVGAGI. Deletions cut 7 bases from V and 0 bases from J, with 15 bases between. CDR3 sequence reads: CASTRDFLANYGYTF. CDR3 nucleotides: TGTGCCAGCACCCGGGACTTTCTGGCTAACTATGGCTACACCTTC.

The V gene is TRBV7-2, the J gene TRBJ2-3, with TRBD2 matching 7 bases. The V segment lost 3 bases and the J segment 6 bases; nucleotides outside the gene matches: 3. There are 13 residues in the CDR3. From germline, CDR1 is SGHTA and CDR2 FQGNSA. Here the CDR3 reads CASSLGGKDTQYF. The DNA for the CDR3 is TGTGCCAGCAGCTTGGGGGGGAAGGATACGCAGTATTTT.

CDR3 residues: CASSLYTDSPLHF. The CDR3 DNA follows: TGTGCCAGCAGCTTATATACAGATTCACCCCTCCACTTT. The chain carries TRBV7-9 and TRBJ1-6; D not resolved. Trimming cost V 2 bases and J 8 bases, with 7 bases left between them. Germline assignment: CDR1 SEHNR and CDR2 FQNEAQ (reference sequence). The CDR3 runs to 13 residues.

The rearrangement links TRBV7-9 to TRBJ1-1, with a tentative D call TRBD1 (6 bases). Per germline, CDR1 SEHNR and CDR2 FQNEAQ (reference sequence). There are 16 residues in the CDR3. Deletions cut 1 base from V and 4 bases from J, with 16 bases between. The DNA of the CDR3 is TGTGCCAGCAGCTTAGACTCTTTGGGGGCAGGCACTGAAGCTTTCTTT. Its translation is CASSLDSLGAGTEAFF.

V gene TRBV18 combines with J gene TRBJ1-1, with 8 bases that match TRBD1. The length of the CDR3 is 16 residues. CDR1 is KGHSH, CDR2 LQKENI, per germline. The junction had 6 bases not matched to a gene; V was cut back by 2 bases and J by 1 base. CDR3 DNA sequence: TGTGCCAGCTCACCATCTATAGGACAGGGGAACACTGAAGCTTTCTTT. This sequence encodes CASSPSIGQGNTEAFF.

The chain combines TRBV7-9 with TRBJ1-2; 7 positions match TRBD1. The CDR3 consists of 13 residues. CDR1 and CDR2 from the germline V gene are SEHNR and FQNEAQ (reference sequence). V lost 5 bases, J lost 8 bases, and 8 bases stayed unmatched. The CDR3 reads CASSPNPGGGYTF. The CDR3 DNA follows: TGTGCCAGCAGCCCAAACCCAGGGGGAGGCTACACCTTC.

The rearrangement uses TRBV18 and TRBJ2-1, with TRBD1 identical over 8 bases. Germline CDR1 KGHSH, CDR2 LQKENI. With 4 bases clipped from V and 10 bases from J, the junction kept 12 bases outside the gene matches. The CDR3 runs to 15 residues. The DNA for the CDR3 is TGTGCCAGCTCACGCCCCGGGACAGGAAAATCCGAGCAGTTCTTC. Amino acid sequence: CASSRPGTGKSEQFF.

The chain links TRBV5-4 to TRBJ2-3, with 8 bases lining up with TRBD2. The length of the CDR3 is 14 residues. V was clipped by 1 base and J by 6 bases; unmatched bases: 4. The germline V gene has CDR1 SGHNT and CDR2 YYREEE (reference sequence). Here the CDR3 DNA reads TGTGCCAGCAGCTTGATTAGCGGGACCGATACGCAGTATTTT. Its translation: CASSLISGTDTQYF.

The gene calls are TRBV27 and TRBJ2-3, with 8 nucleotides matching TRBD2. Germline-derived CDR1 and CDR2 are MNHEY and SMNVEV (reference sequence). J was trimmed by 7 bases and V by 4 bases; bases with no gene match: 13. The CDR3 sequence is 16 residues long. CDR3 sequence reads: CASSSAPERGLNTQYF. DNA of the CDR3: TGTGCCAGCAGTTCCGCCCCGGAGCGGGGGTTGAATACGCAGTATTTT.